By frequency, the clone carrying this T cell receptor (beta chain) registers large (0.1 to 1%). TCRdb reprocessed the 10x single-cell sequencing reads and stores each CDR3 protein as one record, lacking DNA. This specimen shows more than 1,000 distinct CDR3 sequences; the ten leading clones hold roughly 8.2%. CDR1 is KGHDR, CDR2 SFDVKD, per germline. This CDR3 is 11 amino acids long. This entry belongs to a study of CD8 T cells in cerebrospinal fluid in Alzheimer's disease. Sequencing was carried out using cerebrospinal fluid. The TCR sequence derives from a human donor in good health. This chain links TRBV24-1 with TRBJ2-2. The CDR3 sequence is CATSNTGELFF.